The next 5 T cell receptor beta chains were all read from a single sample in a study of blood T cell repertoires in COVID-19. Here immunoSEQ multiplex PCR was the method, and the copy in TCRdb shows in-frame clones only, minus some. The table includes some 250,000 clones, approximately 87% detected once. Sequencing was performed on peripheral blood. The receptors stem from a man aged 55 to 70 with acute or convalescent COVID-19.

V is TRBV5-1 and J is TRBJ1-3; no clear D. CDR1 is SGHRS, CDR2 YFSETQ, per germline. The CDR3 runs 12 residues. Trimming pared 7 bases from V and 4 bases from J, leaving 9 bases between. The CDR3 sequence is CASSPPGNTIYF. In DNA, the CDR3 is TGCGCCAGCTCTCCCCCCGGAAACACCATATATTTT.

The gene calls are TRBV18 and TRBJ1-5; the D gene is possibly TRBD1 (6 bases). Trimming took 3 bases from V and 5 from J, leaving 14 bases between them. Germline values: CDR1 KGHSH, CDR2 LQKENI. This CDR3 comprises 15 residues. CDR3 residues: CASSPTQGLDQPQHF. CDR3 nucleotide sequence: TGTGCCAGCTCACCGACACAGGGCTTGGATCAGCCCCAGCATTTT.

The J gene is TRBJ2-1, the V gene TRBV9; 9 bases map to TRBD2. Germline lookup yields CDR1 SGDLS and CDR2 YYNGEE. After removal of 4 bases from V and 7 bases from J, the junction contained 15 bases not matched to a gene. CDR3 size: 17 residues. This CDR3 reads CASSPNEGGRARNEQFF. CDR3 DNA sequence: TGTGCCAGCAGCCCCAACGAGGGCGGGAGGGCTCGGAATGAGCAGTTCTTC.

In DNA, the CDR3 is TGTGCCAGCAGTCCCGGTGGGGAGGCCGGGGAGCTGTTTTTT. This encodes CASSPGGEAGELFF. The chain joins TRBV27 to TRBJ2-2, with a weak D call TRBD2 (6 bases). This CDR3 is built from 14 residues. The V gene lost 5 bases and the J gene lost 6 bases, with 13 bases spanning the gap. Germline CDR1 MNHEY, CDR2 SMNVEV (reference sequence).

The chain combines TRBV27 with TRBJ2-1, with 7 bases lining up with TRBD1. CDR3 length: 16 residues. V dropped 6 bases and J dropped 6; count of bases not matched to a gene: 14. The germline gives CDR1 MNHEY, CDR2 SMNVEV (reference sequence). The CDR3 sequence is CASSPRGQVGGNEQFF. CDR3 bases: TGTGCCAGCAGCCCCCGCGGACAGGTCGGCGGCAATGAGCAGTTCTTC.